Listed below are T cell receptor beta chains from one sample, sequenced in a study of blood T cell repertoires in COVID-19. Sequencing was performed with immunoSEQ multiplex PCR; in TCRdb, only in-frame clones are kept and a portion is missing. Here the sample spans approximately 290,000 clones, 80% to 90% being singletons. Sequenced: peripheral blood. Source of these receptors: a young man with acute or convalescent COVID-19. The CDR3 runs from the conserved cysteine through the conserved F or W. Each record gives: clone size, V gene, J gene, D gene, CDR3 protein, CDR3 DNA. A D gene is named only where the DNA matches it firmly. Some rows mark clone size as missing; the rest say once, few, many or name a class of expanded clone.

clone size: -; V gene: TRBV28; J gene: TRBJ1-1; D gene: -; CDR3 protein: CASSLVLGSTEAFF; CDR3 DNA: TGTGCCAGCAGTTTAGTTTTAGGGAGCACTGAAGCTTTCTTT
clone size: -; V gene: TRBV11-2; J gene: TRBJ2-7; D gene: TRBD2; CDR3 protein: CASSPTSGGPNEQYF; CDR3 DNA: TGTGCCAGCAGCCCTACTAGCGGGGGCCCCAACGAGCAGTACTTC
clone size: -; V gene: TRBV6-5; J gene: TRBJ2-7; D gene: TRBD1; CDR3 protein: CASSRQGREYF; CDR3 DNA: TGTGCCAGCAGCAGACAGGGGCGAGAGTACTTC
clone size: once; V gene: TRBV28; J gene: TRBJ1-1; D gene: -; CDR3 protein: CASSGTRGPGAFF; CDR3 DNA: TGTGCCAGCAGTGGGACACGGGGCCCAGGAGCTTTCTTT
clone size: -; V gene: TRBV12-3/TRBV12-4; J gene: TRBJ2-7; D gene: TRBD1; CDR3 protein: CASSTTGGYEQYF; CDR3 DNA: TGTGCCAGCAGTACTACAGGGGGCTACGAGCAGTACTTC
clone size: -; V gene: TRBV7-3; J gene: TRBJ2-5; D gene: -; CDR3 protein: CASSLMGERETQYF; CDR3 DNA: TGTGCCAGCAGCTTAATGGGCGAGCGGGAGACCCAGTACTTC
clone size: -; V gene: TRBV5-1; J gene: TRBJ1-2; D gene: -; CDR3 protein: CASSLSSWAGDGYTF; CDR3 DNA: TGCGCCAGCAGCTTGAGTTCGTGGGCCGGGGATGGCTACACCTTC
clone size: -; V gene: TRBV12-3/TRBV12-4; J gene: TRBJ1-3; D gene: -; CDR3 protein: CASSSPSGNTIYF; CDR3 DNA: TGTGCCAGCAGTTCCCCGTCTGGAAACACCATATATTTT
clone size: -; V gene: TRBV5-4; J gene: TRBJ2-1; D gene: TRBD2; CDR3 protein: CASSSTLLAGGSSYNEQFF; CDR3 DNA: TGTGCCAGCAGCTCAACCCTTCTAGCGGGAGGGAGCTCCTACAATGAGCAGTTCTTC
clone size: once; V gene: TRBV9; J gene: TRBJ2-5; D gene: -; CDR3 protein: CASSVAGHSGETQYF; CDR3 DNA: TGTGCCAGCAGCGTAGCGGGCCACTCGGGGGAGACCCAGTACTTC
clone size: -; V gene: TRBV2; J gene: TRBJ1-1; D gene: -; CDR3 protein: CASIENRENTEAFF; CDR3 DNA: TGTGCCAGCATAGAGAACAGGGAGAACACTGAAGCTTTCTTT
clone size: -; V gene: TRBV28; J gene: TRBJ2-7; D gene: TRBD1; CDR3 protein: CASSPRQGLNF; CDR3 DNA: TGTGCCAGCAGTCCAAGACAGGGTTTGAACTTC
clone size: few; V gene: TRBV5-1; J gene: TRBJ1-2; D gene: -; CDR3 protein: CASRPGGSNYGYTF; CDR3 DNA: TGCGCCAGCAGACCCGGAGGGAGCAACTATGGCTACACCTTC